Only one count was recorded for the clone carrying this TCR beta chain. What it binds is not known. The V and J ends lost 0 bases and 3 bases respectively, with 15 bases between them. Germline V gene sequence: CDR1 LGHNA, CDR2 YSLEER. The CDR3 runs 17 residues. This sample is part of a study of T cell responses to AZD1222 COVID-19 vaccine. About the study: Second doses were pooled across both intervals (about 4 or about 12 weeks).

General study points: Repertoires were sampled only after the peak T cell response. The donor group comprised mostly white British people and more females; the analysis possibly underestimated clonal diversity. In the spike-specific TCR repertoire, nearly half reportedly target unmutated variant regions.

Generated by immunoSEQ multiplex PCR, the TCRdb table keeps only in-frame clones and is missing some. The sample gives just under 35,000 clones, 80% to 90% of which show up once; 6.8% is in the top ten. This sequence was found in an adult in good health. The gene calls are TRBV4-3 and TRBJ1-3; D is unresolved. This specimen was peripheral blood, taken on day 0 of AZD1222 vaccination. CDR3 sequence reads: CASSQDIGRDHGNTIYF. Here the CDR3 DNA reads TGCGCCAGCAGCCAAGATATTGGCAGAGACCATGGAAACACCATATATTTT.